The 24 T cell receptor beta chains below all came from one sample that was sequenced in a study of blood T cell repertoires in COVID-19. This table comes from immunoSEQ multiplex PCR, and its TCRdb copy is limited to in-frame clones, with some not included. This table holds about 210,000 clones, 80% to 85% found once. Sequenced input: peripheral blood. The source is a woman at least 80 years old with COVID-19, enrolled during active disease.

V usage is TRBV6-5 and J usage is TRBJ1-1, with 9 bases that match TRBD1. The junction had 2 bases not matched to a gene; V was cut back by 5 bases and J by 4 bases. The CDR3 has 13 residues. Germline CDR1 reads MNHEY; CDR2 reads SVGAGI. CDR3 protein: CASSRQGGTEAFF. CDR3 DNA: TGTGCCAGCAGTAGACAGGGGGGCACTGAAGCTTTCTTT.

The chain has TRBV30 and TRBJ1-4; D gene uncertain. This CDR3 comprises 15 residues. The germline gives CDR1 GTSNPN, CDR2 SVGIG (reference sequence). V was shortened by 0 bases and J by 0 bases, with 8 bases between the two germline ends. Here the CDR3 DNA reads TGTGCCTGGAGTGTAAGGAGAACAACTAATGAAAAACTGTTTTTT. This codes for CAWSVRRTTNEKLFF.

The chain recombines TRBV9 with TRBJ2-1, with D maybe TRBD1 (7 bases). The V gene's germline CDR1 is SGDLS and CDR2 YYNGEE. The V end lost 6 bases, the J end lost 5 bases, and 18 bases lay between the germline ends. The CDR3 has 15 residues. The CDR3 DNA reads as TGTGCCAGCAATAGCAAGACAGGGAGGAACAATGAGCAGTTCTTC. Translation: CASNSKTGRNNEQFF.

The CDR3 protein is CASSKTGNVLTF. CDR3 DNA sequence: TGTGCCAGCAGTAAAACAGGGAACGTCCTGACTTTC. V is TRBV6-5 and J is TRBJ2-6, with a tentative D call TRBD1 (6 bases). Germline CDR1 is MNHEY and CDR2 is SVGAGI. CDR3 length equals 12 residues. The V end was cut by 5 bases, the J end by 10 bases, with 9 bases between.

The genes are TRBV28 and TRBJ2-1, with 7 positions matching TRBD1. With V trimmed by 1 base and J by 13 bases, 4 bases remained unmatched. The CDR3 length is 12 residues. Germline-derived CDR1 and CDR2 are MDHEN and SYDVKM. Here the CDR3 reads CASSLSRQGQFF. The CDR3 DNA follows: TGTGCCAGCAGTTTATCTAGACAGGGTCAGTTCTTC. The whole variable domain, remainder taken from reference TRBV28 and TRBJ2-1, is DVKVTQSSRYLVKRTGEKVFLECVQDMDHENMFWYRQDPGLGLRLIYFSYDVKMKEKGDIPEGYSVSREKKERFSLILESASTNQTSMYLCASSLSRQGQFFGPGTRLTVL.

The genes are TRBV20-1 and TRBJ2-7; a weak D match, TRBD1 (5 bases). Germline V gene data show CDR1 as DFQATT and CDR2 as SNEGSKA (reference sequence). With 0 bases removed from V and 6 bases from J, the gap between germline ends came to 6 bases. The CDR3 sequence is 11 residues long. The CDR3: CSARDGAEQYV. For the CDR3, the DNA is TGCAGTGCTAGAGATGGGGCCGAGCAGTACGTC.

The CDR3 sequence: CASSQGQGGYGYTF. CDR3 coding DNA: TGTGCCAGCAGCCAGGGACAGGGAGGCTATGGCTACACCTTC. V usage is TRBV7-9 and J usage is TRBJ1-2; 9 bases agree with TRBD1. CDR1 is SEHNR and CDR2 is FQNEAQ in the germline V gene (reference sequence). V lost 5 bases, J lost 4 bases, and 5 bases stayed unmatched. This CDR3 contains 14 residues.

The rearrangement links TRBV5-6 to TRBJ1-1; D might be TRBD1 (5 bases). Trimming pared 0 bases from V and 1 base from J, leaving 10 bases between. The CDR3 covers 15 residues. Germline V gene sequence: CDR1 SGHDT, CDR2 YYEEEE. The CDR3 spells CASSLVGAQNTEAFF. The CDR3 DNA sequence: TGTGCCAGCAGCTTGGTTGGGGCGCAGAACACTGAAGCTTTCTTT. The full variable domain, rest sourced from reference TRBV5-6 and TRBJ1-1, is DAGVTQSPTHLIKTRGQQVTLRCSPKSGHDTVSWYQQALGQGPQFIFQYYEEEERQRGNFPDRFSGHQFPNYSSELNVNALLLGDSALYLCASSLVGAQNTEAFFGQGTRLTVV.

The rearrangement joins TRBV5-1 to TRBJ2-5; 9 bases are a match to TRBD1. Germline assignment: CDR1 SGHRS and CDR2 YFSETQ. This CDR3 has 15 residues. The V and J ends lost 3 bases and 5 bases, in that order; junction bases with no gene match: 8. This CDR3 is CASSSRTGAGETQYF. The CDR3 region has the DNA TGCGCCAGCAGCTCGCGGACAGGGGCGGGGGAGACCCAGTACTTC.

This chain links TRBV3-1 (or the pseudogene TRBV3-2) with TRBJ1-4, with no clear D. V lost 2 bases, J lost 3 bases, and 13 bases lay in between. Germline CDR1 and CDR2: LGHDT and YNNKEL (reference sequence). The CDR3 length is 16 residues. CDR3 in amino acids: CASSQRAPGANEKLFF. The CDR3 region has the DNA TGTGCCAGCAGCCAAAGGGCTCCGGGAGCTAATGAAAAACTGTTTTTT.

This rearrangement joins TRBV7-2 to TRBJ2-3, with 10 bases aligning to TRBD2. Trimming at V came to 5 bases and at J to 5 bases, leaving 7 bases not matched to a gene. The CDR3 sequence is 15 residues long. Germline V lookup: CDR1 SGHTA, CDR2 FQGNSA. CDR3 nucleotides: TGTGCCAGCAGCCGGGACTCTAGCGGGGGAGATACGCAGTATTTT. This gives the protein CASSRDSSGGDTQYF.

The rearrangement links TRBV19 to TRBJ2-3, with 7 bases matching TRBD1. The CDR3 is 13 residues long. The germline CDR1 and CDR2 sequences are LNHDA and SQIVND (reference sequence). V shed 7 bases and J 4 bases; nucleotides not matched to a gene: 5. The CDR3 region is CASTVGGPDTQYF. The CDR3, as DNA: TGTGCCAGTACCGTAGGGGGCCCAGATACGCAGTATTTT.

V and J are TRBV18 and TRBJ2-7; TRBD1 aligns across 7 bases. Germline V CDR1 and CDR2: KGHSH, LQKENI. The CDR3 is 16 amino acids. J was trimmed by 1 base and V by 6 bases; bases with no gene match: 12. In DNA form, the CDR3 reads TGTGCCAGCTCGCTTACAGGGGCGAAAACATCCTACGAGCAGTACGTC. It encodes CASSLTGAKTSYEQYV.

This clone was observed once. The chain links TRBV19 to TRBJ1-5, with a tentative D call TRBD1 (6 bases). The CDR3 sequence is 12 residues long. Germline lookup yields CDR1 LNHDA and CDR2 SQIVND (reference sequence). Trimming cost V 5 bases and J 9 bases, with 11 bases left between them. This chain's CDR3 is CASSEQGPPQHF. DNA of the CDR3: TGTGCCAGTAGTGAACAGGGCCCGCCCCAGCATTTT.

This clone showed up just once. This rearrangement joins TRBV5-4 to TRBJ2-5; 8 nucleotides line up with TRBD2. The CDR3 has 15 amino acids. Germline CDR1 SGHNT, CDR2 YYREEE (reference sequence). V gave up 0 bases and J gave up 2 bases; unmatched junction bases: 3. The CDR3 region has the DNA TGTGCCAGCAGCTTGGTCGGACTAGCTCAAGAGACCCAGTACTTC. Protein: CASSLVGLAQETQYF. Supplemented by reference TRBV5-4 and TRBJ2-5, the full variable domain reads ETGVTQSPTHLIKTRGQQVTLRCSSQSGHNTVSWYQQALGQGPQFIFQYYREEENGRGNFPPRFSGLQFPNYSSELNVNALELDDSALYLCASSLVGLAQETQYFGPGTRLLVL.

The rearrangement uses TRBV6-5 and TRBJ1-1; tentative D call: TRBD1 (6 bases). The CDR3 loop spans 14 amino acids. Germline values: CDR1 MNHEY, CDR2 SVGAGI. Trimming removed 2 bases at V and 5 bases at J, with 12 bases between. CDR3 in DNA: TGTGCCAGCAGTTACGGGGTGACAGGAACTGAAGCTTTCTTT. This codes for CASSYGVTGTEAFF.

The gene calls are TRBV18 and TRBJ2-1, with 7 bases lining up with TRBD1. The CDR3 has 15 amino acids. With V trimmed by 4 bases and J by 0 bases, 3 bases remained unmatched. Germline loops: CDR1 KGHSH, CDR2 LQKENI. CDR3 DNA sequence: TGTGCCAGCTCACGGGGACAGAACTCCTACAATGAGCAGTTCTTC. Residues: CASSRGQNSYNEQFF.

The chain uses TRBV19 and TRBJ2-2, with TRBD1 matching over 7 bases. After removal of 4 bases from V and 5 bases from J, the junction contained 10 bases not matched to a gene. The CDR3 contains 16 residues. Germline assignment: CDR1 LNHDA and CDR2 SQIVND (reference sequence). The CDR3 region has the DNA TGTGCCAGTAGTACCCTAAGGGACAGCAATACCGGGGAGCTGTTTTTT. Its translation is CASSTLRDSNTGELFF.

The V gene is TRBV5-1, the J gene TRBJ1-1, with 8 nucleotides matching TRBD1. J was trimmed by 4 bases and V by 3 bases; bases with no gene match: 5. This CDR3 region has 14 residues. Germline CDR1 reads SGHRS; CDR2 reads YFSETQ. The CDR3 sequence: CASSWDTGGTEAFF. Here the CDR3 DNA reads TGCGCCAGCAGCTGGGACACAGGGGGCACTGAAGCTTTCTTT.

The CDR3 region has the DNA TGCGCCAGCAGCTTAATGGACGGAGGGAGCTACACCTTC. It codes for CASSLMDGGSYTF. The V call is TRBV5-1, the J call TRBJ1-2, with D unresolved. Germline loops: CDR1 SGHRS, CDR2 YFSETQ. Deletions cut 2 bases from V and 9 bases from J, with 14 bases between. The CDR3 runs to 13 residues.

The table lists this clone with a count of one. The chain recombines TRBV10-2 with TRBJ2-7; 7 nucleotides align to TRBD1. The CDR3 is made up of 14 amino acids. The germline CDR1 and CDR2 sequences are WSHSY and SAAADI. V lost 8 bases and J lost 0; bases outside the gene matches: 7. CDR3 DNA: TGCGCCAGCGGTCCACAGGGGCACTCCTACGAGCAGTACGTC. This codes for CASGPQGHSYEQYV.

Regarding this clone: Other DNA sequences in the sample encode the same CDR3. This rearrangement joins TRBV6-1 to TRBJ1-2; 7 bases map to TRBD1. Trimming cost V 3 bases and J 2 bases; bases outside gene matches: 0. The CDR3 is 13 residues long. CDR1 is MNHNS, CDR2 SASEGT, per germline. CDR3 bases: TGTGCCAGCAGTGAGACAGGGAACTATGGCTACACCTTC. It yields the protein CASSETGNYGYTF.

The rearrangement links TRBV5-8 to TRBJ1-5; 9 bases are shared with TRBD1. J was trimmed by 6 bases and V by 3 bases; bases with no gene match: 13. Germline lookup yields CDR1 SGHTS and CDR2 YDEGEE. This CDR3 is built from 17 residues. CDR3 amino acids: CASSSNIDRGSGQPQHF. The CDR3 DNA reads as TGTGCCAGCAGCTCGAATATTGACAGGGGGTCGGGTCAGCCCCAGCATTTT.

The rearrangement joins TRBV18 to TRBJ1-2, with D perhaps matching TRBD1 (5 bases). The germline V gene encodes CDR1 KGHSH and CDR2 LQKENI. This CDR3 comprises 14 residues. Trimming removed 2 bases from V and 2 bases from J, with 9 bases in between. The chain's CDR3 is CASSPISGNYGYTF. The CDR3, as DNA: TGTGCCAGCTCACCAATATCAGGGAACTATGGCTACACCTTC.